This T cell receptor beta chain appears in the sequencing data of a study of T cell clonality in common variable immunodeficiency. This CDR3 region has 13 residues. Between the trimmed V and J ends, which lost 2 bases and 2 bases, there was a span of 5 bases. Per the germline V gene, CDR1 is KGHSH and CDR2 is LQKENI. This clone was picked up many times. The read halts 3 residues ahead of the CDR3 end, with the missing end drawn from the germline J gene. The data were produced by immunoSEQ multiplex PCR, yet TCRdb's version contains in-frame clones alone and is incomplete. The sample yields tens of thousands of clones, without any singletons.

This chain links TRBV18 with TRBJ2-3; weak D call: TRBD1 (5 bases). Sequenced sample: peripheral blood mononuclear cells. The source is a person between 18 and 70 years old in good health. Partial CDR3 DNA: TGTGCCAGCTCACCAGGGGCCACAGATACG. As protein: CASSPGATDT. The CDR3 reads in full as CASSPGATDTQYF.